One T cell receptor beta chain is described in this entry. The sample is drawn from a study of technical replicates of blood from several donors. Clones were sequenced by immunoSEQ multiplex PCR, and TCRdb holds only the in-frame ones, with some missing. The table has tens of thousands of clones, approximately 95% seen once. This TCR was sampled from a human donor in good health. Sequenced input: T cells isolated from PBMCs.

The CDR3 is CSVGGDRGLTEAFF. Here the CDR3 DNA reads TGCAGCGTTGGCGGAGACAGGGGTTTGACTGAAGCTTTCTTT. This sequence joins TRBV29-1 and TRBJ1-1; TRBD1 aligns across 8 bases. Trimming at V came to 4 bases and at J to 5 bases, leaving 9 bases not matched to a gene. Germline CDR1 is SQVTM and CDR2 is ANQGSEA. This CDR3 comprises 14 residues.